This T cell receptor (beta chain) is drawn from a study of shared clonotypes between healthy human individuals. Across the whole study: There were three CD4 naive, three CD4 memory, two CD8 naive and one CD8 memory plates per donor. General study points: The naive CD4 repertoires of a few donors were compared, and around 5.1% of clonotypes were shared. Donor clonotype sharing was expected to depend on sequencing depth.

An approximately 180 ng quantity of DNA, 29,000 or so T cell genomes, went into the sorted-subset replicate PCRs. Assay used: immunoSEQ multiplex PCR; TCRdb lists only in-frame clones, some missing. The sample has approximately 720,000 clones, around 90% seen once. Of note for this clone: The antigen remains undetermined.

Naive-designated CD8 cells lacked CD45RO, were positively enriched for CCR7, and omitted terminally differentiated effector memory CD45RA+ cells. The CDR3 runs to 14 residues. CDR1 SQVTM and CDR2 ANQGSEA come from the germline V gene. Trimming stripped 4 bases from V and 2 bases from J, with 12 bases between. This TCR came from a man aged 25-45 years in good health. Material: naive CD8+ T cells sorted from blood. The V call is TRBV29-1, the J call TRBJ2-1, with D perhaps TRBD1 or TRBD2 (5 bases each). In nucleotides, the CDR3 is TGCAGCGTTGGATGGGGGAGTACCTACAATGAGCAGTTCTTC. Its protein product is CSVGWGSTYNEQFF.